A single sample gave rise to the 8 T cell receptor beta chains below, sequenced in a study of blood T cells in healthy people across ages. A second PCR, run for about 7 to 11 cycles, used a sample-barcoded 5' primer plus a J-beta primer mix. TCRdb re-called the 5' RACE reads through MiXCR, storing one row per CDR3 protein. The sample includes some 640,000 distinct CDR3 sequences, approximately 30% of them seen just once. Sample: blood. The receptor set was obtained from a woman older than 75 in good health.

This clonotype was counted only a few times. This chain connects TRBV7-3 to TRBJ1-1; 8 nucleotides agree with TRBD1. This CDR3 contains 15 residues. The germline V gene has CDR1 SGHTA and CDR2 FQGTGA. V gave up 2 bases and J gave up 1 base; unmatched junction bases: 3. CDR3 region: CASSLAGQENTEAFF. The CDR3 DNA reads TGTGCCAGCAGCTTAGCGGGACAGGAGAACACTGAAGCTTTCTTT.

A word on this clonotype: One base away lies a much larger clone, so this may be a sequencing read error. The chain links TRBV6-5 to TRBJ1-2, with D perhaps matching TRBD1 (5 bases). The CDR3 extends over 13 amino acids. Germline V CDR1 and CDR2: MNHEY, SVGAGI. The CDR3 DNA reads TGTGCCGGCAGGAGCCAGGGAATCGATGGCTACACCTTC. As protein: CAGRSQGIDGYTF.

CDR3 bases: TGTGCCAGCAGTCGGCCGTGTGGCGGGGGGACCAATGAGCAGTTCTTC. It is translated as CASSRPCGGGTNEQFF. The J gene is TRBJ2-1, the V gene TRBV12-3 or TRBV12-4; the match to TRBD2 covers 8 bases. This CDR3 region has 16 residues. V was pared by 5 bases and J by 6 bases, with 12 bases of the junction left unmatched.

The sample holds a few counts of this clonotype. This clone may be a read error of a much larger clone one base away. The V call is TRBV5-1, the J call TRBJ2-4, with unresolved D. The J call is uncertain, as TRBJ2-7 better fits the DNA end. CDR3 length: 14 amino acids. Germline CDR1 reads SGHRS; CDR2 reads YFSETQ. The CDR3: CASSVAVSSYEQYF. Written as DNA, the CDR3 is TGCGCCAGCAGCGTGGCCGTCTCTAGCTACGAGCAGTACTTC.

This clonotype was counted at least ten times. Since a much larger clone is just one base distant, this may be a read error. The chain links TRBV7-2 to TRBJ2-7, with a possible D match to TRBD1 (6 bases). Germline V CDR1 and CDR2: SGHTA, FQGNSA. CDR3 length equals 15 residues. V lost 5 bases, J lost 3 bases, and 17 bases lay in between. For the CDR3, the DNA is TGTGCCAGCAGCCGATCCGGGACACAGGGCTACGAGCAGTACTTC. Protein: CASSRSGTQGYEQYF.

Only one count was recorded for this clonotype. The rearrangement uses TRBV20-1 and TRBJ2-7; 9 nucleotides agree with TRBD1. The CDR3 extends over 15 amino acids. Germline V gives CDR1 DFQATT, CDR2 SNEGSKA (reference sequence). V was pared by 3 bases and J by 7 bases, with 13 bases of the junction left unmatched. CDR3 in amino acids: CSASPLRTGVREQYF. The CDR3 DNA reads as TGCAGTGCTAGTCCCCTAAGGACAGGGGTTAGGGAGCAGTACTTC.

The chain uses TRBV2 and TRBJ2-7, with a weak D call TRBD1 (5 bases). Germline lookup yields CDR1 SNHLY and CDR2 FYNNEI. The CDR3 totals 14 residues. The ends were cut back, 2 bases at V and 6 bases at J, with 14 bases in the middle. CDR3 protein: CASSETRVPVEQYF. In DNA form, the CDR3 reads TGTGCCAGCAGTGAAACCAGGGTCCCGGTCGAGCAGTACTTC.

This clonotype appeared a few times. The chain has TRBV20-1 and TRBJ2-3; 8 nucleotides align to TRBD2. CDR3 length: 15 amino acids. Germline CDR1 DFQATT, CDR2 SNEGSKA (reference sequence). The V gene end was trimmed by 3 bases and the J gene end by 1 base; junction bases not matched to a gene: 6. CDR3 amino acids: CSASMRGVGTDTQYF. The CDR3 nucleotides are TGCAGTGCTAGCATGCGGGGGGTCGGCACAGATACGCAGTATTTT.